This TCR beta chain was sequenced for a study of blood T cells in healthy people across ages. The V gene's germline CDR1 is DFQATT and CDR2 SNEGSKA (reference sequence). The CDR3 runs to 14 residues. The V gene lost 5 bases and the J gene lost 4 bases, with 15 bases spanning the gap. A sample-barcoded 5' primer and a J-beta primer mix were used in a second PCR of roughly 6 to 11 cycles. TCRdb re-called the 5' RACE reads through MiXCR, storing one row per CDR3 protein. The table has some 1.5 million distinct CDR3 sequences, about 28% seen once; the top ten hold 7.7%. The table lists this clonotype with a few counts.

This sequence originates from a woman aged 25 to 39 in good health. V gene TRBV20-1 combines with J gene TRBJ1-5, with D possibly TRBD1 on 6 matching bases. The sequencing sample was made of blood. Written as DNA, the CDR3 is TGCAGTGCTCTTAAGGACAGTGAGAATCAGCCCCAGCATTTT. Amino acids: CSALKDSENQPQHF.